Below, one T cell receptor beta chain is given with its context. Germline trimming cut 1 base from V and 5 bases from J; bases unmatched to any gene: 7. The CDR3 totals 15 residues. Germline assignment: CDR1 SGHVS and CDR2 FNYEAQ. Method: immunoSEQ multiplex PCR; TCRdb's copy keeps in-frame clones and lacks some. This sample has around 160,000 clones, with 80% to 90% found just once. This specimen comes from a study of blood T cell repertoires in COVID-19. Turning to the study itself: The samples span acute and convalescent COVID-19 from the United States, Italy and Spain.

The source material was peripheral blood. V gene TRBV7-6 combines with J gene TRBJ2-5; 7 nucleotides align to TRBD1. The origin of this receptor is a woman aged 60-70 years with COVID-19, enrolled during active disease. CDR3 coding DNA: TGTGCCAGCAGCTTAGGAGGGGGCGGAAGGGAGACCCAGTACTTC. Translated: CASSLGGGGRETQYF. Using reference TRBV7-6 and TRBJ2-5 for the parts outside the CDR3, the full variable domain is GAGVSQSPRYKVTKRGQDVALRCDPISGHVSLYWYRQALGQGPEFLTYFNYEAQQDKSGLPNDRFSAERPEGSISTLTIQRTEQRDSAMYRCASSLGGGGRETQYFGPGTRLLVL.